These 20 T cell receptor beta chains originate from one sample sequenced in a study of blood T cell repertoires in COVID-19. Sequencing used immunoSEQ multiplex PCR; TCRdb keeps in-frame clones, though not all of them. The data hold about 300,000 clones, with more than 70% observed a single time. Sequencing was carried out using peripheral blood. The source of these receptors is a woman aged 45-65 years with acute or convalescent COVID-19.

The CDR3 here is CASSSRGRAYNEQFF. The CDR3 DNA follows: TGTGCCAGCAGCTCTCGGGGGAGGGCCTACAATGAGCAGTTCTTC. The chain uses TRBV7-2 and TRBJ2-1, with 7 bases lining up with TRBD2. CDR1 is SGHTA and CDR2 is FQGNSA in the germline V gene. This CDR3 spans 15 amino acids. J gave up 2 bases and V 4 bases, and 5 bases lay outside the gene matches.

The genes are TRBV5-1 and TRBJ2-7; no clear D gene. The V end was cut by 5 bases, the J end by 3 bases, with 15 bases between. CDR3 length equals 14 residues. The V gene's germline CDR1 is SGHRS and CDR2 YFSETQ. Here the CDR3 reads CASRTTPLIYEQYF. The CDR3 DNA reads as TGCGCCAGCAGAACTACACCCCTGATCTACGAGCAGTACTTC.

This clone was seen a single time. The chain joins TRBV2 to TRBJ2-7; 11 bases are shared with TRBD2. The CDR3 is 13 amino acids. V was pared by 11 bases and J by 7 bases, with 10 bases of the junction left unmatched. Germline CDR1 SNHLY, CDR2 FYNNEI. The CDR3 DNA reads TGTGCCGCGGGGGGACTAGCGGCCGGGGAGCAGTACTTC. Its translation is CAAGGLAAGEQYF.

The CDR3 bases are TGTGCCAGCAGTTGGCCCGGGACAGGGGGCGGAGACATTCAGTACTTC. Protein product: CASSWPGTGGGDIQYF. The V and J genes are TRBV6-6 and TRBJ2-4, with 12 bases identical to TRBD1. Germline-derived CDR1 and CDR2 are MNHNY and SVGAGI (reference sequence). CDR3 length: 16 residues. The V gene end was trimmed by 4 bases and the J gene end by 8 bases; junction bases not matched to a gene: 9.

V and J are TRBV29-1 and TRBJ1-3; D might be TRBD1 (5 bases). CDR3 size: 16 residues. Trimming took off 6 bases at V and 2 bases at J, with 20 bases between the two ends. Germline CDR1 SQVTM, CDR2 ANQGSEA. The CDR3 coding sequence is TGCAGCGTCCTCCCCAACATCCAAGGGGCTGGAAACACCATATATTTT. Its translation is CSVLPNIQGAGNTIYF.

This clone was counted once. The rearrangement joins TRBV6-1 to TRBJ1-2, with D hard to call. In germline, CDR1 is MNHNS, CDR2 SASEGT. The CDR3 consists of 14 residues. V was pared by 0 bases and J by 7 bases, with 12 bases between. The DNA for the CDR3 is TGTGCCAGCAGTGAAGCCGGGGTAGGCACTGGCTACACCTTC. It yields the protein CASSEAGVGTGYTF.

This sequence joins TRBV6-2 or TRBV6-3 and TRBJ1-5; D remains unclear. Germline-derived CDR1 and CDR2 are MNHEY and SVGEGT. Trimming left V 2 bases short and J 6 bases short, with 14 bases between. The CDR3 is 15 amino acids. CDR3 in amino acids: CASSYEGLAGQPQHF. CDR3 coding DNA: TGTGCCAGCAGTTACGAGGGCCTAGCTGGTCAGCCCCAGCATTTT.

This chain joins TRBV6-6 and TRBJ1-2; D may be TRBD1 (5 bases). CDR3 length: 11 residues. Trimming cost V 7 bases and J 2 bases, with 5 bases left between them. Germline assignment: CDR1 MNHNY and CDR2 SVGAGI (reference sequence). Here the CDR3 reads CASTGNYGYTF. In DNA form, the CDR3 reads TGTGCCAGCACAGGGAACTATGGCTACACCTTC.

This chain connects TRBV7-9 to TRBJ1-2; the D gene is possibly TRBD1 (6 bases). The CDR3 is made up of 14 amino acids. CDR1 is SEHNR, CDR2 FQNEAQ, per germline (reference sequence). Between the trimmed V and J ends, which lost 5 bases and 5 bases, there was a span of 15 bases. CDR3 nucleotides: TGTGCCAGCAGCCACAGGGACGCCTTGTATGGCTACACCTTC. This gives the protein CASSHRDALYGYTF. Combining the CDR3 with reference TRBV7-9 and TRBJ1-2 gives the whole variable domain DTGVSQNPRHKITKRGQNVTFRCDPISEHNRLYWYRQTLGQGPEFLTYFQNEAQLEKSRLLSDRFSAERPKGSFSTLEIQRTEQGDSAMYLCASSHRDALYGYTFGSGTRLTVV.

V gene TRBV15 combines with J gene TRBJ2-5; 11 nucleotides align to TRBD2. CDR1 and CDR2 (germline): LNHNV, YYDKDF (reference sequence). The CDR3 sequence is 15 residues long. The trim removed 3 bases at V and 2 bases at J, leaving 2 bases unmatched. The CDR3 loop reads CATSSRLAGQETQYF. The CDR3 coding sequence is TGTGCCACCAGCAGTAGACTAGCGGGGCAAGAGACCCAGTACTTC.

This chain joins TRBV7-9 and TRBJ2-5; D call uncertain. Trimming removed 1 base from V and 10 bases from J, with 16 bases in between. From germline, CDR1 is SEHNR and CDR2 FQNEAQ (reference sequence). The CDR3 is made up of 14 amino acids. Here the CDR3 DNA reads TGTGCCAGCAGCTTAGAGAACAGAGCTTTGGACCAGTACTTC. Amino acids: CASSLENRALDQYF.

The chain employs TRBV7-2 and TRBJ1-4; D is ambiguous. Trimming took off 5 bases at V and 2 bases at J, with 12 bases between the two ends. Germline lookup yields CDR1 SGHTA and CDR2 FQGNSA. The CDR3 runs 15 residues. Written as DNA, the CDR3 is TGTGCCAGCAGCCTTAGTGCGGCTACTAATGAAAAACTGTTTTTT. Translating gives CASSLSAATNEKLFF. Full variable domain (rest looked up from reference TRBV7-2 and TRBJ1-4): GAGVSQSPSNKVTEKGKDVELRCDPISGHTALYWYRQSLGQGLEFLIYFQGNSAPDKSGLPSDRFSAERTGGSVSTLTIQRTQQEDSAVYLCASSLSAATNEKLFFGSGTQLSVL.

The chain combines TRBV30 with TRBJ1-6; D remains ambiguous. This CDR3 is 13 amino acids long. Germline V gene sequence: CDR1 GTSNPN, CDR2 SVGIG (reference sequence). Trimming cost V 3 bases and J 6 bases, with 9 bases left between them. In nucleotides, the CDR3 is TGTGCCTGGAGGGAGGGAAGTAATTCACCCCTCCACTTT. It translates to CAWREGSNSPLHF.

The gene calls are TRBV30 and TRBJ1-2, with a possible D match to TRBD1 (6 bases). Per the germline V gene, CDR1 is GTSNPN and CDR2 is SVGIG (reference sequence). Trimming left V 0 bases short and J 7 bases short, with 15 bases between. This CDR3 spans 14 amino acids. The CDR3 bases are TGTGCCTGGAGTGTAGCCGGCAGGGACACTGGCTACACCTTC. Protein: CAWSVAGRDTGYTF.

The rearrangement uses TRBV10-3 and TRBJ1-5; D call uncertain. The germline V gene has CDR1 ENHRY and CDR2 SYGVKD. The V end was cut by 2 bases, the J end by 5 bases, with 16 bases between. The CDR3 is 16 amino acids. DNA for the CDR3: TGTGCCATCAGTGAGACCAGTGGCGGGAATCATCAGCCCCAGCATTTT. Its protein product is CAISETSGGNHQPQHF.

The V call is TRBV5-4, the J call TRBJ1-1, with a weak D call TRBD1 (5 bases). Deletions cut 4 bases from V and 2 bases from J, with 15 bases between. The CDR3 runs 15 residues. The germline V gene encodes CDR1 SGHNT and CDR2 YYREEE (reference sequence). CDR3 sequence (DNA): TGTGCCAGCAGCACGGAGACAGACATCAACACTGAAGCTTTCTTT. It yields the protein CASSTETDINTEAFF.

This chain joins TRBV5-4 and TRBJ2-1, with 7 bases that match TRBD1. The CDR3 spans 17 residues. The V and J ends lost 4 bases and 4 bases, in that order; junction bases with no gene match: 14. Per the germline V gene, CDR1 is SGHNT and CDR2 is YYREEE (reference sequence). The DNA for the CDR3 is TGTGCCAGCAGCCGAGGAACCACAGGGGATTTTTACAATGAGCAGTTCTTC. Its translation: CASSRGTTGDFYNEQFF.

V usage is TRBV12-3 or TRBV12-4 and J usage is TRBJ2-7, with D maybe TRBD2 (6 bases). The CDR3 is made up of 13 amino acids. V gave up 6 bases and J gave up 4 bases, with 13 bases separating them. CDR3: CASSPREWYEQYF. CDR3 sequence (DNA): TGTGCCAGCAGCCCTCGGGAGTGGTACGAGCAGTACTTC.

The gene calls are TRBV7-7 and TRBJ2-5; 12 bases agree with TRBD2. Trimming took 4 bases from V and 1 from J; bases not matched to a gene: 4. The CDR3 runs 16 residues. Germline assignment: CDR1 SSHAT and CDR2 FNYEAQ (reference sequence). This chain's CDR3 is CASSSRLAGAQETQYF. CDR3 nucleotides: TGTGCCAGCAGCTCCAGACTAGCGGGAGCCCAAGAGACCCAGTACTTC.

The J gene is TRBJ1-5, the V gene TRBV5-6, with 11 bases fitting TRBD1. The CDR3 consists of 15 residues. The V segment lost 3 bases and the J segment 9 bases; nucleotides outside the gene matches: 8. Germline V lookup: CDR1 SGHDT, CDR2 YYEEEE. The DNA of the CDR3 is TGTGCCAGCAGCTCTGGCTGGACAGGGGGCTCGCCCCAGCATTTT. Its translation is CASSSGWTGGSPQHF.